What follows are 25 T cell receptor beta chains derived from one specimen sequenced in a study of cytomegalovirus exposure and HLA in healthy donors. Some clones are missing from TCRdb's copy, which holds only in-frame ones; the method was immunoSEQ multiplex PCR. Of around 200,000 clones listed, more than 65% are singletons. The specimen sequenced was PBMCs. The receptors come from a young woman in good health and CMV-seropositive.

The gene calls are TRBV4-2 and TRBJ1-2; TRBD1 is a possible D gene (6 bases). There are 14 residues in the CDR3. Looked up from germline, CDR1 is LGHNA and CDR2 is YNFKEQ. The ends were cut back, 0 bases at V and 14 bases at J, with 19 bases in the middle. The CDR3 loop is CASSQENRDPVLTF. The CDR3 coding sequence is TGTGCCAGCAGCCAAGAGAACAGGGACCCTGTATTGACCTTC.

This chain uses TRBV7-3 with TRBJ1-1; a possible D gene is TRBD1 (5 bases). The CDR3 is 13 residues long. With 4 bases removed from V and 6 bases from J, the gap between germline ends came to 12 bases. CDR1 SGHTA and CDR2 FQGTGA come from the germline V gene. This CDR3 reads CASSSGSGAEAFF. As DNA, the CDR3 is TGTGCCAGCAGCTCCGGGTCGGGGGCTGAAGCTTTCTTT. Full variable domain (rest looked up from reference TRBV7-3 and TRBJ1-1): GAGVSQTPSNKVTEKGKYVELRCDPISGHTALYWYRQSLGQGPEFLIYFQGTGAADDSGLPNDRFFAVRPEGSVSTLKIQRTERGDSAVYLCASSSGSGAEAFFGQGTRLTVV.

The gene calls are TRBV27 and TRBJ1-2; the D gene is possibly TRBD1 (5 bases). Germline-derived CDR1 and CDR2 are MNHEY and SMNVEV (reference sequence). The CDR3 covers 13 residues. Trimming removed 3 bases from V and 2 bases from J, with 7 bases in between. The CDR3 reads CASSFDSNYGYTF. Written as DNA, the CDR3 is TGTGCCAGCAGTTTCGACAGCAACTATGGCTACACCTTC.

V usage is TRBV29-1 and J usage is TRBJ1-3, with D possibly matching TRBD1 (5 bases). V lost 7 bases, J lost 7 bases, and 11 bases lay in between. CDR3 length: 11 amino acids. CDR1 is SQVTM and CDR2 is ANQGSEA in the germline V gene. The chain's CDR3 is CSAGSGNTIYF. CDR3 nucleotide sequence: TGCAGCGCCGGCTCAGGGAACACCATATATTTT.

This clone was detected many times. This chain uses TRBV5-1 with TRBJ2-7; tentative D call: TRBD1 (5 bases). The V end was cut by 1 base, the J end by 6 bases, with 11 bases between. The CDR3 loop spans 13 amino acids. Germline V gene lookup returns CDR1 SGHRS and CDR2 YFSETQ. The CDR3 coding sequence is TGCGCCAGCAGCTTGACGACAAGGGGCGAGCAGTACTTC. Protein sequence: CASSLTTRGEQYF. Together with reference TRBV5-1 and TRBJ2-7, the CDR3 gives the full variable domain: KAGVTQTPRYLIKTRGQQVTLSCSPISGHRSVSWYQQTPGQGLQFLFEYFSETQRNKGNFPGRFSGRQFSNSRSEMNVSTLELGDSALYLCASSLTTRGEQYFGPGTRLTVT.

The chain employs TRBV6-1 and TRBJ1-5; D may be TRBD1 (5 bases). Trimming stripped 4 bases from V and 6 bases from J, with 10 bases between. Germline V gene sequence: CDR1 MNHNS, CDR2 SASEGT. This CDR3 spans 13 amino acids. The CDR3 DNA reads as TGTGCCAGCAGTGGCCAGGGTAGTCAGCCCCAGCATTTT. This codes for CASSGQGSQPQHF.

The rearrangement uses TRBV5-1 and TRBJ1-2; a weak D match, TRBD1 (5 bases). The ends were cut back, 1 base at V and 7 bases at J, with 11 bases in the middle. The germline V gene encodes CDR1 SGHRS and CDR2 YFSETQ. The CDR3 loop spans 13 amino acids. CDR3 residues: CASSLRLGGGYTF. DNA of the CDR3: TGCGCCAGCAGCTTGCGTCTGGGGGGTGGCTACACCTTC.

This chain connects TRBV11-2 to TRBJ1-5, with unresolved D. CDR3 length: 15 residues. Germline assignment: CDR1 SGHAT and CDR2 FQNNGV. With 5 bases removed from V and 6 bases from J, the gap between germline ends came to 17 bases. This CDR3 reads CASSPANLRSQPQHF. CDR3 bases: TGTGCCAGCAGCCCCGCAAACTTGCGGAGTCAGCCCCAGCATTTT. Full variable domain (outside the CDR3, taken from reference TRBV11-2 and TRBJ1-5): EAGVAQSPRYKIIEKRQSVAFWCNPISGHATLYWYQQILGQGPKLLIQFQNNGVVDDSQLPKDRFSAERLKGVDSTLKIQPAKLEDSAVYLCASSPANLRSQPQHFGDGTRLSIL.

J is TRBJ2-7 and V is TRBV19; maybe TRBD2 (5 bases). V was clipped by 5 bases and J by 2 bases, with 16 bases between them. Germline assignment: CDR1 LNHDA and CDR2 SQIVND (reference sequence). This CDR3 is built from 15 residues. CDR3 in DNA: TGTGCCAGTAGTTCCAACAGCCCCGGGGCCTACGAGCAGTACTTC. It translates to CASSSNSPGAYEQYF.

The gene calls are TRBV27 and TRBJ2-3; the D gene is possibly TRBD1 (6 bases). V lost 4 bases and J 6 bases, leaving 17 bases between the germline ends. The CDR3 contains 15 residues. CDR1 and CDR2 (germline): MNHEY, SMNVEV (reference sequence). CDR3 in amino acids: CASSSYRVFIDTQYF. CDR3 DNA sequence: TGTGCCAGCAGTTCCTACAGGGTGTTTATTGATACGCAGTATTTT.

The J gene is TRBJ2-1, the V gene TRBV4-1; 7 nucleotides line up with TRBD2. Unmatched junction bases numbered 8, after V lost 0 bases and J lost 6 bases. Looked up from germline, CDR1 is MGHRA and CDR2 is YSYEKL. The CDR3 is 16 residues long. CDR3 amino acids: CASSQDQAGRLNEQFF. CDR3 DNA sequence: TGCGCCAGCAGCCAAGACCAAGCGGGGAGGCTCAATGAGCAGTTCTTC.

This chain links TRBV18 with TRBJ2-7; tentative D call: TRBD2 (5 bases). Trimming pared 3 bases from V and 3 bases from J, leaving 9 bases between. Per the germline V gene, CDR1 is KGHSH and CDR2 is LQKENI. The CDR3 totals 13 residues. CDR3 region: CASSPLAGYEQYF. The CDR3 nucleotides are TGTGCCAGCTCACCCCTCGCGGGCTACGAGCAGTACTTC.

The J gene is TRBJ1-2, the V gene TRBV6-5; TRBD1 aligns across 7 bases. This CDR3 comprises 14 residues. V trimming: 2 bases; J trimming: 0 bases; junction bases outside the gene matches: 0. Germline V lookup: CDR1 MNHEY, CDR2 SVGAGI. The CDR3 nucleotides are TGTGCCAGCAGTTACAGGGGGCCTAACTATGGCTACACCTTC. Protein product: CASSYRGPNYGYTF.

There are a few counts of this clone. The chain uses TRBV5-6 and TRBJ1-5; tentatively, D is TRBD1 (5 bases). The V end was cut by 3 bases, the J end by 7 bases, with 14 bases between. Germline CDR1 is SGHDT and CDR2 is YYEEEE. The CDR3 totals 14 residues. The CDR3 loop reads CASSSRGGRQPQHF. The CDR3 DNA follows: TGTGCCAGCAGCTCCCGGGGGGGTCGCCAGCCCCAGCATTTT.

This clone appeared a single time. This rearrangement joins TRBV29-1 to TRBJ1-1; TRBD1 matches 7 bases. In germline, CDR1 is SQVTM, CDR2 ANQGSEA. The V segment lost 4 bases and the J segment 5 bases; nucleotides outside the gene matches: 7. The CDR3 runs 13 residues. CDR3 region: CSVASTGTTEAFF. DNA of the CDR3: TGCAGCGTTGCATCGACAGGGACAACTGAAGCTTTCTTT.

This chain joins TRBV2 and TRBJ1-2, with D unclear. Germline V lookup: CDR1 SNHLY, CDR2 FYNNEI. This CDR3 has 13 amino acids. Trimming stripped 5 bases from V and 0 bases from J, with 7 bases between. The CDR3 is CASSSQTNYGYTF. CDR3 DNA sequence: TGTGCCAGCAGTTCACAGACTAACTATGGCTACACCTTC.

V gene TRBV2 combines with J gene TRBJ1-5; D perhaps matches TRBD1 (5 bases). The ends were cut back, 6 bases at V and 7 bases at J, with 19 bases in the middle. This CDR3 contains 15 residues. The germline V gene has CDR1 SNHLY and CDR2 FYNNEI. This chain's CDR3 is CASRHLGEVGQPQHF. CDR3 nucleotide sequence: TGTGCCAGCAGACATTTAGGGGAAGTAGGGCAGCCCCAGCATTTT.

The V gene is TRBV6-6, the J gene TRBJ1-1; 7 bases are a match to TRBD1. Trimming removed 3 bases from V and 6 bases from J; junction bases left unmatched: 7. The germline CDR1 and CDR2 sequences are MNHNY and SVGAGI (reference sequence). The CDR3 covers 14 residues. For the CDR3, the DNA is TGTGCCAGCAGTTATGTAGGGGGCATCCCTGAAGCTTTCTTT. Its protein is CASSYVGGIPEAFF.

In regard to this clone: Its ends do not fully match the called genes, so a read error is possible. V and J are TRBV15 and TRBJ2-4; D perhaps matches TRBD2 (6 bases). The V gene's germline CDR1 is LNHNV and CDR2 YYDKDF (reference sequence). CDR3 length equals 13 residues. Here the CDR3 reads CATSRGLRNVQYF. The CDR3 DNA follows: TGTGCCACCAGCAGGGGACTGCGAAACGTTCAGTACTTC.

The gene calls are TRBV7-8 and TRBJ1-3; 7 nucleotides line up with TRBD1. Germline V gene sequence: CDR1 SGHVS, CDR2 FQNEAQ. Unmatched junction bases numbered 10, after V lost 8 bases and J lost 0 bases. There are 16 residues in the CDR3. CDR3: CASGQTGMGSGNTIYF. CDR3 sequence (DNA): TGTGCCAGCGGACAGACAGGGATGGGCTCTGGAAACACCATATATTTT.

The V and J genes are TRBV9 and TRBJ2-2; 8 bases align to TRBD2. V shed 4 bases, J shed 7 bases, and the junction held 6 bases outside the gene matches. Germline V gene data show CDR1 as SGDLS and CDR2 as YYNGEE. The length of the CDR3 is 14 residues. CDR3 nucleotide sequence: TGTGCCAGCAGCTCGAGGACTAGCAGCGGGGAGCTGTTTTTT. Its translation: CASSSRTSSGELFF. Full variable domain (remainder filled in from reference TRBV9 and TRBJ2-2): DSGVTQTPKHLITATGQRVTLRCSPRSGDLSVYWYQQSLDQGLQFLIQYYNGEERAKGNILERFSAQQFPDLHSELNLSSLELGDSALYFCASSSRTSSGELFFGEGSRLTVL.

Comment on this clone: A much larger clone lies one base from this, so it may be a read error. This sequence joins TRBV25-1 and TRBJ2-3; the match to TRBD2 covers 9 bases. The CDR3 totals 14 residues. Looked up from germline, CDR1 is MGHDK and CDR2 is SYGVNS. V shed 5 bases, J shed 0 bases, and the junction held 0 bases outside the gene matches. CDR3 region: CASSSGGSTDTQYF. As DNA, the CDR3 is TGTGCCAGCAGTAGCGGGGGGAGCACAGATACGCAGTATTTT.

V is TRBV11-3 and J is TRBJ1-6, with TRBD1 as a possible D gene (5 bases). This CDR3 is 13 amino acids long. Germline V gene sequence: CDR1 SGHNT, CDR2 YENEEA. The V end lost 2 bases, the J end lost 9 bases, and 8 bases lay between the germline ends. CDR3 in amino acids: CASSLRRGSPLHF. In DNA, the CDR3 is TGTGCCAGCAGCTTAAGGAGGGGTTCACCCCTCCACTTT.

This chain links TRBV6-1 with TRBJ1-2; the match to TRBD1 covers 8 bases. CDR1 is MNHNS, CDR2 SASEGT, per germline. V lost 5 bases, J lost 7 bases, and 12 bases stayed unmatched. The CDR3 loop spans 15 amino acids. The CDR3 sequence is CASSTRTGRLGGYTF. In DNA form, the CDR3 reads TGTGCCAGCAGTACAAGGACAGGGAGATTAGGTGGCTACACCTTC.

In this sample, this clone turned up once. The chain joins TRBV5-1 to TRBJ2-7; 10 nucleotides agree with TRBD2. The CDR3 extends over 15 amino acids. V shed 0 bases and J 3 bases; nucleotides not matched to a gene: 3. The germline V gene encodes CDR1 SGHRS and CDR2 YFSETQ. The CDR3 bases are TGCGCCAGCAGCTTGGAGCGGGGGGGCGGCTACGAGCAGTACTTC. Residues: CASSLERGGGYEQYF. The whole variable domain, filled in from reference TRBV5-1 and TRBJ2-7, reads KAGVTQTPRYLIKTRGQQVTLSCSPISGHRSVSWYQQTPGQGLQFLFEYFSETQRNKGNFPGRFSGRQFSNSRSEMNVSTLELGDSALYLCASSLERGGGYEQYFGPGTRLTVT.